These 9 T cell receptor beta chains were sequenced from one sample in a study of tumor-infiltrating lymphocytes in localized non-small cell lung cancer. Clones were read by immunoSEQ multiplex PCR, and TCRdb kept only the in-frame ones, dropping some. Counted here are fewer than 25,000 clones, nearly 80% occurring once; the ten biggest clones make up under 4%. The material sequenced was lung tumor tissue. The receptors were sampled from a human donor with non-small cell lung cancer.

In DNA form, the CDR3 reads TGTGCCAGCAGCTTGGGAACAGGGTTGGAGACCCAGTACTTC. This codes for CASSLGTGLETQYF. The rearrangement links TRBV5-5 to TRBJ2-5; D might be TRBD1 (6 bases). The CDR3 totals 14 residues. Trimming shortened V by 0 bases and J by 5 bases, and 11 bases separated the two germline ends. Germline V CDR1 and CDR2: SGHKS, YYEKEE (reference sequence).

This clone was observed once. The chain joins TRBV9 to TRBJ1-1; no definite D call. The V and J ends lost 2 bases and 1 base respectively, with 12 bases between them. CDR1 and CDR2 (germline): SGDLS, YYNGEE. There are 15 residues in the CDR3. The CDR3 DNA reads as TGTGCCAGCAGCGTTTCGGGCAGCCAGAACACTGAAGCTTTCTTT. It translates to CASSVSGSQNTEAFF.

This sequence joins TRBV7-2 and TRBJ1-5, with D possibly matching TRBD1 (6 bases). Trimming shortened V by 1 base and J by 0 bases, and 7 bases separated the two germline ends. Germline V gene lookup returns CDR1 SGHTA and CDR2 FQGNSA. This CDR3 region has 15 residues. In nucleotides, the CDR3 is TGTGCCAGCAGCTTAGGGGGACATAGCAATCAGCCCCAGCATTTT. Translating it yields CASSLGGHSNQPQHF.

V and J are TRBV29-1 and TRBJ2-7; 9 bases map to TRBD2. Germline V gene lookup returns CDR1 SQVTM and CDR2 ANQGSEA. The CDR3 extends over 12 amino acids. In nucleotides, the CDR3 is TGCAGTACCACTAGCGGGTCCTACGAGCAGTACTTC. This sequence encodes CSTTSGSYEQYF.

V gene TRBV5-4 combines with J gene TRBJ1-1; D is undetermined. Trimming removed 3 bases at V and 1 base at J, with 7 bases between. The CDR3 extends over 13 amino acids. Germline CDR1 and CDR2: SGHNT and YYREEE (reference sequence). The CDR3 nucleotides read TGTGCCAGCAGCTCCGCCACGAACACTGAAGCTTTCTTT. Translated: CASSSATNTEAFF.

The chain carries TRBV5-6 and TRBJ1-4; D gene unclear. CDR3 length: 16 amino acids. Trimming cost V 4 bases and J 0 bases, with 13 bases left between them. In germline, CDR1 is SGHDT, CDR2 YYEEEE. For the CDR3, the DNA is TGTGCCAGCAGCCACCGGGAGGGAACAACTAATGAAAAACTGTTTTTT. Translated: CASSHREGTTNEKLFF. Using reference TRBV5-6 and TRBJ1-4 for the parts outside the CDR3, the full variable domain is DAGVTQSPTHLIKTRGQQVTLRCSPKSGHDTVSWYQQALGQGPQFIFQYYEEEERQRGNFPDRFSGHQFPNYSSELNVNALLLGDSALYLCASSHREGTTNEKLFFGSGTQLSVL.

This chain links TRBV7-2 with TRBJ1-3; 7 bases match TRBD1. V lost 5 bases to trimming and J lost 4 bases; unmatched junction nucleotides: 8. The germline gives CDR1 SGHTA, CDR2 FQGNSA. This CDR3 region has 15 residues. CDR3 amino acids: CASSAQQGLGNTIYF. The DNA of the CDR3 is TGTGCCAGCAGCGCTCAACAGGGGCTCGGAAACACCATATATTTT. Drawing the rest from reference TRBV7-2 and TRBJ1-3, the complete variable domain is GAGVSQSPSNKVTEKGKDVELRCDPISGHTALYWYRQSLGQGLEFLIYFQGNSAPDKSGLPSDRFSAERTGGSVSTLTIQRTQQEDSAVYLCASSAQQGLGNTIYFGEGSWLTVV.

The V gene is TRBV27, the J gene TRBJ2-5; 11 bases line up with TRBD1. The CDR3 sequence is 17 residues long. The germline gives CDR1 MNHEY, CDR2 SMNVEV (reference sequence). The V and J ends lost 5 bases and 3 bases, in that order; junction bases with no gene match: 11. CDR3 nucleotides: TGTGCCAGCAGTATCGTGGGCCCGGGACAGGGGGAAGAGACCCAGTACTTC. This translates into CASSIVGPGQGEETQYF.

The chain is built from TRBV2 and TRBJ2-5; no firm D call. Between the trimmed V and J ends, which lost 3 bases and 2 bases, there was a span of 10 bases. Germline V gene lookup returns CDR1 SNHLY and CDR2 FYNNEI. The CDR3 is 14 residues long. The CDR3 here is CASSEETAQETQYF. The DNA of the CDR3 is TGTGCCAGCAGTGAGGAGACCGCTCAAGAGACCCAGTACTTC. Looking up the rest from reference TRBV2 and TRBJ2-5 gives the full variable domain: EPEVTQTPSHQVTQMGQEVILRCVPISNHLYFYWYRQILGQKVEFLVSFYNNEISEKSEIFDDQFSVERPDGSNFTLKIRSTKLEDSAMYFCASSEETAQETQYFGPGTRLLVL.